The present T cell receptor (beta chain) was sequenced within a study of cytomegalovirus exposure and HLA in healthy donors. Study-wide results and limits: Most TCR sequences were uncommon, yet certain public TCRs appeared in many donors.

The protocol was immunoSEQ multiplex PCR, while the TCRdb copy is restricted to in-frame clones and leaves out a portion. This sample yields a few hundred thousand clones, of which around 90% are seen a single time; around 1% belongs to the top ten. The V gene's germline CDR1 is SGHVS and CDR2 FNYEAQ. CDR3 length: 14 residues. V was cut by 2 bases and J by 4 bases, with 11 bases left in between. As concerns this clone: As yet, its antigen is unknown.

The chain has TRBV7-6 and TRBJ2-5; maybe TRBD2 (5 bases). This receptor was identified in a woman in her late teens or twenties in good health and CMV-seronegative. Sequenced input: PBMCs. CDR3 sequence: CASSLISAGETQYF. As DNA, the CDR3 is TGTGCCAGCAGCTTAATTAGCGCCGGAGAGACCCAGTACTTC.